This T cell receptor (beta chain) was sequenced during a study of cytomegalovirus exposure and HLA in healthy donors. 13 Jbeta primers and 60 Vbeta primers were used for the PCR. TCRdb keeps only in-frame clones here, not all; method: immunoSEQ multiplex PCR. This sample has around 80,000 clones; about 73% occur once, and the top ten carry 3.5% to 4.5%. What was sequenced was PBMCs. The source of this sequence is a man in his forties or fifties in good health and CMV-seronegative.

As DNA, the CDR3 is TGTGCCAGCAGCCAGACTAGCGGGAGGGCCCCTTACCAAGAGACCCAGTACTTC. This encodes CASSQTSGRAPYQETQYF. The V gene is TRBV7-6, the J gene TRBJ2-5; 14 bases are a match to TRBD2. CDR1 and CDR2 from the germline V gene are SGHVS and FNYEAQ. This CDR3 contains 18 residues. V lost 5 bases and J lost 0; bases outside the gene matches: 8.